This T cell receptor (beta chain) stems from a study of blood T cell repertoires in COVID-19. About the research overall: PBMCs, B-cell-depleted T cells, or T cells provided the cDNA or gDNA that made up the material.

As handled by the study authors: It was from reference gene primer amplification that nucleated cell counts were estimated. Libraries were prepared by immunoSEQ multiplex PCR; TCRdb keeps only in-frame clonotypes and omits some of them. V, J and clone size derive from that table, while D and trimming were established from the DNA sequence. The sample holds around 250,000 clones; about 80% are singletons and the top ten take over 12%. Residents of 24 US areas, aged about 18 to 89 years, made up the participants. Participants' own reports of clinical history determined their cohort assignment. The CDR3 is 12 residues long. Trimming took off 0 bases at V and 10 bases at J, with 9 bases between the two ends. CDR1 and CDR2 (germline): LNHNV, YYDKDF (reference sequence).

This chain uses TRBV15 with TRBJ1-2; D possibly corresponds to TRBD1 (5 bases). The sequenced material came from PBMCs or T cells enriched from blood (not recorded which). The TCR sequence derives from a man aged 35 to 55 who had recovered from COVID-19. CDR3 nucleotides: TGTGCCACCAGCAGAGATAGGGGCACCTACACCTTC. Amino acids: CATSRDRGTYTF. Full variable domain (remainder filled in from reference TRBV15 and TRBJ1-2): DAMVIQNPRYQVTQFGKPVTLSCSQTLNHNVMYWYQQKSSQAPKLLFHYYDKDFNNEADTPDNFQSRRPNTSFCFLDIRSPGLGDTAMYLCATSRDRGTYTFGSGTRLTVV.